The T cell receptor beta chain described here comes from a study of regulatory T cells in long-lasting Graves disease (dated by TCRdb to the early 2020s). In terms of the full investigation: Persistent Graves' disease was defined as persistently positive TSH receptor autoantibodies together with antithyroid drug treatment for over 5 years. Patients with persistent Graves' disease were compared with patients with newly diagnosed Graves' disease using TCR sequencing and RNA sequencing of peripheral blood. In the clinical cohort, patients with persistent Graves' disease had used antithyroid drugs for an average of roughly ten years. A total of around 35 samples were covered by TCR sequencing, comprising some 13 persistent and around 20 newly diagnosed Graves' disease patients. The study was conducted in China and was registered as a clinical trial. The paper's findings and limits, for the study overall: Only the TCR beta chain was sequenced and analyzed. Because the primary lesion, thyroid tissue, could not be accessed, the study looked at peripheral blood alone. Preferential use of TRBV28, TRBJ1-2 and TRBJ2-5 was observed in persistent disease, whereas TRBV20-1 and TRBJ2-1 were favored in newly diagnosed disease. Persistent Graves' disease patients showed lower TCR Shannon entropy and fewer highly expanded clones than newly diagnosed patients, suggesting clonal expansion. A larger number of public clonotypes was shared among persistent patients (approximately 3,000) than among newly diagnosed patients (more than 850). The authors acknowledged the small sample size as a limitation that may reduce accuracy.

A few counts support this clonotype. The target of this receptor is not known. No base qualities exist here, and no much larger clone lies one base off it. Read against the paper, the sample's time point label means: persistent/refractory GD, antithyroid drugs over 5 years with positive TRAb. For both TCR sequencing and RNA sequencing, RNA was extracted from PBMCs in TRIzol. The diagnosis of Graves' disease followed American Thyroid Association guidelines. Patients for the study were recruited at an endocrinology department in Xi'an, China. Each patient gave 9 to 10 milliliters of peripheral blood, collected in an EDTA anticoagulant tube. PBMCs were isolated by Ficoll Paque Plus density gradient separation without further T cell sorting. RNA quality was checked with an Agilent 2100 Bioanalyzer and agarose gel, and concentration with a NanoDrop 2000. The germline V gene (reference sequence) sets CDR1 to SGHAT and CDR2 to FQDESV. The cysteine opens and the phenylalanine closes a CDR3 of 14 amino acids. The retained sequence is limited to the CDR3, 42 bases, with the frame set at the first base. V loses 7 bases, J loses 1 base, and the germline ends lie 13 bases apart.

Libraries came from multiplex PCR. Sequencing was carried out with an Illumina HiSeq 4000. To build TCR beta libraries, CDR3 regions were amplified by Arm-PCR using iRepertoire HTBI primers. Before sequencing, the PCR products underwent gel purification. The paper's data handling went like this. Gene usage analysis of CDR3 amino acid clonotypes relied on the 55 to 80 TRBV and 12 to 15 TRBJ segments identified across samples. COPE and FqMerger were used to merge the filtered high-quality paired reads into contigs. BLAST was used to align contigs to the IMGT TRBV, TRBD and TRBJ reference genes, and CDR3 was defined following IMGT. Any clonotype with a frequency above 0.1% was classified as a highly expanded clone. Shannon entropy served as the measure of repertoire diversity, while the Gini coefficient captured V-J evenness. A clonotype was considered public if more than one individual shared it. Using fastp at Q25 and MiXCR, TCRdb reprocessed the public reads and kept productive beta chains. A single entry per CDR3 protein holds the most common genes and DNA from its merged rows. The V and J calls were determined by TCRdb, not by the authors. This sample has 600,000 to 850,000 distinct CDR3 sequences in its table, and 25% to 35% of those were observed once. Clones ranked in the top ten supply about 42% of the sample.

The V and J genes are TRBV11-1 and TRBJ1-1, with TRBD1 as a weak D call on 5 bases. This clonotype originated in a female donor with Graves disease. The input for sequencing was peripheral blood mononuclear cells (PBMCs), taken when the disease was refractory, from a patient treated with antithyroid drugs. The bases read TGTGCCAGCACCCTGGGACTTGCGAACACTGAAGCTTTCTTT. Its protein is CASTLGLANTEAFF.